This T cell receptor beta chain was identified during a study of response to subunit inactivated influenza vaccine. Study findings and constraints: New T cells are recruited in small numbers by each seasonal influenza vaccination, according to the authors' suggestion.

Of note for this clonotype: What it recognizes is unknown.

TCRdb used MiXCR to reprocess the RT-PCR reads, holding one entry per CDR3 protein. Here the sample spans roughly 780,000 distinct CDR3 sequences, roughly 20% being singletons. This specimen consisted of PBMCs from blood, obtained 5 days after vaccination. The source is a man between 45 and 60 years old who received an inactivated influenza vaccine.

The CDR3 here is CSAAKGVGTTDTQYF. CDR3 nucleotide sequence: TGCAGTGCTGCGAAAGGTGTGGGGACCACAGATACGCAGTATTTT. V is TRBV20-1 and J is TRBJ2-3, with D possibly called TRBD1 or TRBD2 (5 bases each). CDR1 DFQATT and CDR2 SNEGSKA come from the germline V gene (reference sequence). The CDR3 covers 15 residues. Trimming removed 5 bases at V and 2 bases at J, with 17 bases between.